The clone carrying this TCR beta chain was detected only once. Trimming shortened V by 1 base and J by 4 bases, and 11 bases separated the two germline ends. CDR3 size: 14 residues. CDR1 and CDR2 from the germline V gene are SGHTA and FQGNSA. The sample is drawn from a study of T cell responses to AZD1222 COVID-19 vaccine. Data came from immunoSEQ multiplex PCR; TCRdb stores just in-frame clones and leaves some out. The repertoire holds about 150,000 clones, with about 90% as singletons. The sequencing here drew on peripheral blood, taken on day 0 of MenACWY control vaccination. The TCR was taken from an adult in good health. The V and J genes are TRBV7-2 and TRBJ2-7, with unresolved D. CDR3 amino acids: CASSLEALSYEQYV. CDR3 DNA: TGTGCCAGCAGCTTAGAGGCGCTAAGTTACGAGCAGTACGTC.